The 13 T cell receptor beta chains presented below share a single source sample, sequenced in a study of blood T cell repertoires in COVID-19 (dated by TCRdb to 2019 to 2021). Library creation used the immunoSEQ multiplex PCR assay. Held by TCRdb, this immuneACCESS table contains in-frame sequences only and omits some clones. Under half of the omission traces to an unresolved V gene where checked; the cause of the rest is unknown. The sample data list about 110,000 clones, and about two thirds of these were observed just once. Of the sample, approximately 0.9% is held by the ten largest clones. Material for sequencing was peripheral blood. These receptors all stem from a human donor with acute or convalescent COVID-19. The donor label of this sample is uncertain.

The chain combines TRBV29-1 with TRBJ2-3, with a weak D call TRBD2 (7 bases). The V gene's germline CDR1 is SQVTM and CDR2 ANQGSEA. The CDR3 contains 16 residues. V was pared by 4 bases and J by 2 bases, with 19 bases between. The CDR3 region is CSVVRGEGGSTDTQYF. The CDR3 coding sequence is TGCAGCGTTGTACGTGGGGAGGGGGGTTCCACAGATACGCAGTATTTT.

J is TRBJ1-5 and V is TRBV6-5; TRBD1 is a possible D gene (5 bases). The germline V gene has CDR1 MNHEY and CDR2 SVGAGI. The CDR3 length is 15 residues. V was trimmed by 8 bases and J by 0 bases, leaving 14 bases between them. This CDR3 is CASGRDAFSNQPQHF. CDR3 in DNA: TGTGCCAGCGGCAGGGATGCTTTTAGCAATCAGCCCCAGCATTTT.

The chain carries TRBV18 and TRBJ1-1; D is unresolved. V shed 3 bases and J shed 5 bases, with 19 bases lying between them. Germline values: CDR1 KGHSH, CDR2 LQKENI. The CDR3 covers 16 residues. The chain's CDR3 is CASSPPSTRTGTEAFF. Written as DNA, the CDR3 is TGTGCCAGCTCACCCCCTTCCACGCGGACGGGGACTGAAGCTTTCTTT.

V is TRBV6-6 and J is TRBJ2-1, with 10 positions matching TRBD2. Per the germline V gene, CDR1 is MNHNY and CDR2 is SVGAGI (reference sequence). This CDR3 contains 16 residues. V was pared by 4 bases and J by 5 bases, with 8 bases of the junction left unmatched. CDR3 in DNA: TGTGCCAGCAGTTCCCTTAGCGGGGGGCGCCACAATGAGCAGTTCTTC. Amino acids: CASSSLSGGRHNEQFF.

The V gene is TRBV30, the J gene TRBJ1-2; a weak D match, TRBD1 (5 bases). V dropped 8 bases and J dropped 4 bases, with 23 bases sitting between them. Looked up from germline, CDR1 is GTSNPN and CDR2 is SVGIG (reference sequence). The CDR3 consists of 15 residues. This chain's CDR3 is CAGRRGVSGTYGYTF. In nucleotides, the CDR3 is TGTGCCGGGCGTCGCGGGGTGTCCGGGACCTATGGCTACACCTTC.

The chain joins TRBV6-5 to TRBJ2-2; the D gene is possibly TRBD2 (5 bases). Trimming pared 6 bases from V and 6 bases from J, leaving 14 bases between. The CDR3 length is 14 residues. Germline CDR1 is MNHEY and CDR2 is SVGAGI. Here the CDR3 DNA reads TGTGCCAGCAGGGGCGCGGAGGCAGCCGGGGAGCTGTTTTTT. It translates to CASRGAEAAGELFF.

V and J are TRBV2 and TRBJ2-1; 8 bases are shared with TRBD2. This CDR3 region has 14 residues. Germline V gives CDR1 SNHLY, CDR2 FYNNEI. With 3 bases clipped from V and 6 bases from J, the junction kept 4 bases outside the gene matches. CDR3: CASSDKGTSNEQFF. The CDR3 DNA reads TGTGCCAGCAGTGATAAGGGGACTAGCAATGAGCAGTTCTTC.

The chain couples TRBV11-2 to TRBJ2-1; 8 bases map to TRBD1. The CDR3 consists of 16 residues. From germline, CDR1 is SGHAT and CDR2 FQNNGV. Losses at the gene ends were 3 bases for V and 8 bases for J; bases not matched to a gene: 12. The CDR3, as DNA: TGTGCCAGCAGCTTCCTAGCGACAGGGGTCGGATATGAGCAGTTCTTC. Amino acid sequence: CASSFLATGVGYEQFF.

V usage is TRBV10-3 and J usage is TRBJ1-5; D gene unclear. Deletions cut 3 bases from V and 4 bases from J, with 7 bases between. Germline V gene sequence: CDR1 ENHRY, CDR2 SYGVKD. The CDR3 has 13 amino acids. The CDR3 reads CAISDGLNQPQHF. The CDR3, as DNA: TGTGCCATCAGTGATGGACTTAATCAGCCCCAGCATTTT.

This clone came up once. In nucleotides, the CDR3 is TGTGCCAGCAGTCCCGTCACCGGGACAGGGGGCGATGAGCAGTTCTTC. It translates to CASSPVTGTGGDEQFF. The chain couples TRBV28 to TRBJ2-1, with 12 positions matching TRBD1. Germline CDR1 and CDR2: MDHEN and SYDVKM. This CDR3 has 16 amino acids. The junction had 10 bases not matched to a gene; V was cut back by 5 bases and J by 8 bases.

This clone turned up a few times. The chain links TRBV30 to TRBJ1-2; TRBD1 might be the D (5 bases). CDR1 GTSNPN and CDR2 SVGIG come from the germline V gene (reference sequence). The ends were cut back, 2 bases at V and 2 bases at J, with 9 bases in the middle. The CDR3 loop spans 13 amino acids. The DNA for the CDR3 is TGTGCCTGGAGTTGGCGACAGAACTATGGCTACACCTTC. Protein product: CAWSWRQNYGYTF.

The rearrangement joins TRBV11-1 to TRBJ1-2; unclear D gene. This CDR3 has 13 amino acids. CDR1 and CDR2 from the germline V gene are SGHAT and FQDESV (reference sequence). V lost 4 bases, J lost 3 bases, and 9 bases lay in between. CDR3 protein: CASSSRAHYGYTF. The CDR3 DNA reads TGTGCCAGCAGCTCCCGAGCCCACTATGGCTACACCTTC.

This clone was counted between two and nine times. This rearrangement joins TRBV9 to TRBJ2-1; D is possibly TRBD1 (6 bases). Germline CDR1 and CDR2: SGDLS and YYNGEE. V was pared by 4 bases and J by 5 bases, with 16 bases between. CDR3 length: 15 residues. CDR3: CASSQGGFAHNEQFF. The DNA of the CDR3 is TGTGCCAGCAGCCAAGGGGGTTTCGCTCACAATGAGCAGTTCTTC. Looking up the rest from reference TRBV9 and TRBJ2-1 gives the full variable domain: DSGVTQTPKHLITATGQRVTLRCSPRSGDLSVYWYQQSLDQGLQFLIQYYNGEERAKGNILERFSAQQFPDLHSELNLSSLELGDSALYFCASSQGGFAHNEQFFGPGTRLTVL.